The source of this TCR beta chain is a study of T-cell reconstitution after alpha-beta-depleted transplantation in children. The CDR3 length is 14 residues. V lost 4 bases, J lost 9 bases, and 17 bases lay in between. Germline assignment: CDR1 SGHDT and CDR2 YYEEEE. It was with unique molecular identifiers that the TCRbeta library was prepared. TCRdb analysed the PCR reads with MiXCR anew, one entry per CDR3 protein. The sample includes 190,000 or so distinct CDR3 sequences, approximately 7% of them seen just once. The sample here was PBMCs from the stem cell graft donor, taken from the stem cell graft. The chain is built from TRBV5-6 and TRBJ2-4; D is unclear. This receptor was identified in a human donor who donated a stem cell graft to a child with Wiskott-Aldrich syndrome. The CDR3 nucleotides are TGTGCCAGCAGCCCTGGGCCCCTGGTCGGCATTCAGTACTTC. Translation: CASSPGPLVGIQYF.